This T cell receptor beta chain is from a study of blood T cells in healthy people across ages. Overall study findings and caveats: More naive CD4+ cells and higher diversity were found in long-lived than in aged donors.

A word on this clonotype: The antigen remains undetermined.

The CDR3 has 16 amino acids. The junction had 13 bases not matched to a gene; V was cut back by 5 bases and J by 9 bases. Germline V gene lookup returns CDR1 SGHTA and CDR2 FQGNSA. Sample-barcoded 5' priming and a J-beta primer mix drove a second PCR of about 6 to 12 cycles. MiXCR was run by TCRdb on the 5' RACE reads, yielding one entry per CDR3 protein. In the table there are approximately 900,000 distinct CDR3 sequences, approximately 49% of which are singletons. The sequence was obtained from a man aged 30 to 39 in good health. The rearrangement joins TRBV7-2 to TRBJ1-6; TRBD1 agrees at 7 bases. The sequenced material came from blood. The CDR3 coding sequence is TGTGCCAGCAGCCCGGGTGAGGGGGCGGAGACTTCACCCCTCCACTTT. Translation gives CASSPGEGAETSPLHF.